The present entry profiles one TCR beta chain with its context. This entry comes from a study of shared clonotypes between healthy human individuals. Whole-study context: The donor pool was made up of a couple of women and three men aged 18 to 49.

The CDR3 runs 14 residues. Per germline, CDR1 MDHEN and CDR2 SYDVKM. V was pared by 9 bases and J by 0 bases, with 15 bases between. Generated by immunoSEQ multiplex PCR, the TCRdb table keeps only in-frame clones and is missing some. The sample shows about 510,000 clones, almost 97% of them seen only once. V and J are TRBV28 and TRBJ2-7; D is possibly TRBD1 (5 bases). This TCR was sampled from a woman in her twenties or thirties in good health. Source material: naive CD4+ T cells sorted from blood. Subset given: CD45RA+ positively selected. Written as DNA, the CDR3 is TGTGCCAGGGGGCCATCCTCGAGCTCCTACGAGCAGTACTTC. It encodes CARGPSSSSYEQYF.